The 12 T cell receptor beta chains reported below all come from one sample, sequenced in a study of early T cells in non-severe SARS-CoV-2 infection. TCRdb reprocessed the 5' RACE reads with MiXCR, giving one entry per CDR3 protein. The repertoire consists of about 55,000 distinct CDR3 sequences, with 15% occurring once and the leading ten covering 9% to 10%. The sequencing used whole blood, collected at baseline. All receptors come from an adult who was a healthcare worker with PCR-confirmed SARS-CoV-2 infection or an uninfected control (not recorded which).

Only a few counts were recorded for this clonotype. V usage is TRBV28 and J usage is TRBJ2-7, with 7 positions matching TRBD1. CDR1 and CDR2 (germline): MDHEN, SYDVKM. V was clipped by 5 bases and J by 2 bases; unmatched bases: 9. The CDR3 has 15 amino acids. The CDR3 is CASSPPGQTTYEQYF. Here the CDR3 DNA reads TGTGCCAGCAGTCCGCCGGGACAGACTACCTACGAGCAGTACTTC.

This clonotype was counted ten times or more. J is TRBJ2-2 and V is TRBV7-9; no clear D gene. Germline assignment: CDR1 SEHNR and CDR2 FQNEAQ (reference sequence). This CDR3 has 14 residues. V was shortened by 5 bases and J by 1 base, with 8 bases between the two germline ends. The CDR3 DNA is TGTGCCAGCAGCCTAGGCCGGAACACCGGGGAGCTGTTTTTT. Translated, it gives CASSLGRNTGELFF.

This clonotype was counted a few times. The chain couples TRBV7-2 to TRBJ1-2; 7 nucleotides line up with TRBD1. CDR1 is SGHTA and CDR2 is FQGNSA in the germline V gene. The CDR3 length is 16 residues. V trimming: 5 bases; J trimming: 1 base; junction bases outside the gene matches: 10. The CDR3 coding sequence is TGTGCCAGCAGCCTCCCCCGGGACAGTGTTAACTATGGCTACACCTTC. It translates to CASSLPRDSVNYGYTF.

There are many counts of this clonotype. The J gene is TRBJ2-5, the V gene TRBV29-1, with 7 positions matching TRBD1. Germline V gene data show CDR1 as SQVTM and CDR2 as ANQGSEA. After removal of 4 bases from V and 4 bases from J, the junction contained 6 bases not matched to a gene. The CDR3 sequence is 13 residues long. Here the CDR3 DNA reads TGCAGCGTTGCGACAGGGTCTGGAGAGACCCAGTACTTC. It codes for CSVATGSGETQYF. The full variable domain, with the rest looked up from reference TRBV29-1 and TRBJ2-5, is SAVISQKPSRDICQRGTSLTIQCQVDSQVTMMFWYRQQPGQSLTLIATANQGSEATYESGFVIDKFPISRPNLTFSTLTVSNMSPEDSSIYLCSVATGSGETQYFGPGTRLLVL.

This clonotype was recorded at least ten times. The CDR3 reads CASSLDSGTGPQETQYF. The CDR3 DNA reads TGTGCCAGCAGCTTAGACTCGGGGACAGGCCCCCAAGAGACCCAGTACTTC. The chain employs TRBV7-2 and TRBJ2-5; TRBD1 agrees at 8 bases. Germline CDR1 is SGHTA and CDR2 is FQGNSA. V gave up 1 base and J gave up 1 base; unmatched junction bases: 8. The CDR3 length is 17 residues.

This clonotype was seen a few times. The CDR3 sequence: CASSLGGHPGPYEQYF. The CDR3 DNA is TGTGCCAGCAGTTTAGGTGGCCACCCAGGCCCCTACGAGCAGTACTTC. This chain joins TRBV12-3 or TRBV12-4 and TRBJ2-7, with D hard to call. CDR3 length: 16 amino acids. Trimming pared 1 base from V and 2 bases from J, leaving 15 bases between.

This clonotype has a handful of counts. The gene calls are TRBV7-2 and TRBJ1-2; D gene unclear. Trimming cost V 4 bases and J 5 bases, with 8 bases left between them. The germline gives CDR1 SGHTA, CDR2 FQGNSA. The CDR3 totals 12 residues. The CDR3 nucleotides are TGTGCCAGCAGCTACCGAGAGTATGGCTACACCTTC. Protein: CASSYREYGYTF.

The table lists this clonotype with a few counts. This rearrangement joins TRBV20-1 to TRBJ1-2, with D unresolved. The CDR3 spans 14 residues. V lost 0 bases to trimming and J lost 4 bases, with 12 bases between them. Per the germline V gene, CDR1 is DFQATT and CDR2 is SNEGSKA (reference sequence). The CDR3: CSARETDRSYGYTF. The DNA of the CDR3 is TGCAGTGCTAGAGAGACGGACCGTTCCTATGGCTACACCTTC.

The chain links TRBV29-1 to TRBJ2-1; 11 bases align to TRBD2. CDR3 length: 17 residues. With 2 bases clipped from V and 1 base from J, the junction kept 7 bases outside the gene matches. Germline V CDR1 and CDR2: SQVTM, ANQGSEA. Here the CDR3 reads CSVEMAASGGSYNEQFF. The CDR3 DNA reads TGCAGCGTTGAAATGGCGGCTAGCGGGGGGTCCTACAATGAGCAGTTCTTC.

This clonotype was detected a few times. J is TRBJ2-1 and V is TRBV20-1; 8 bases map to TRBD2. V shed 2 bases, J shed 8 bases, and the junction held 8 bases outside the gene matches. Germline CDR1 DFQATT, CDR2 SNEGSKA (reference sequence). The CDR3 spans 14 residues. CDR3 sequence: CSARSPRLAHEQFF. CDR3 nucleotide sequence: TGCAGTGCTAGATCGCCCCGACTAGCGCATGAGCAGTTCTTC.

This clonotype showed up just a few times. The genes are TRBV29-1 and TRBJ1-2; 10 bases fit TRBD1. CDR1 and CDR2 (germline): SQVTM, ANQGSEA. The CDR3 totals 13 residues. Trimming at V came to 5 bases and at J to 5 bases, leaving 5 bases not matched to a gene. Here the CDR3 DNA reads TGCAGCGTTAGAGGGACAGGGGTTTATGGCTACACCTTC. Amino acid sequence: CSVRGTGVYGYTF. Full variable domain (outside the CDR3, taken from reference TRBV29-1 and TRBJ1-2): SAVISQKPSRDICQRGTSLTIQCQVDSQVTMMFWYRQQPGQSLTLIATANQGSEATYESGFVIDKFPISRPNLTFSTLTVSNMSPEDSSIYLCSVRGTGVYGYTFGSGTRLTVV.

This clonotype occurred a few times. The chain is built from TRBV5-4 and TRBJ1-2; D gene uncertain. The germline CDR1 and CDR2 sequences are SGHNT and YYREEE (reference sequence). The CDR3 has 16 residues. V lost 1 base and J 6 bases, leaving 19 bases between the germline ends. CDR3 DNA: TGTGCCAGCAGCTTGAGGAGCCACAATGCGGAAGATGGCTACACCTTC. Residues: CASSLRSHNAEDGYTF.